This T cell receptor beta chain is from a study of cytomegalovirus exposure and HLA in healthy donors. Study-level results: CMV serostatus was the only immune exposure information that was available. Cytomegalovirus-associated status was assigned to 164 TCR beta chains. In an earlier analysis, about 90% or about 30%: the productive usage of most TCR beta V segments.

It was with 60 Vbeta and 13 Jbeta primers that the PCR ran. Produced via immunoSEQ multiplex PCR; TCRdb's table is partial and in-frame only. The table records about 170,000 clones, around 85% of them present only once. V was pared by 1 base and J by 2 bases, with 7 bases between. CDR1 is MGHRA, CDR2 YSYEKL, per germline. The CDR3 consists of 14 residues. As to this clone: Its matching antigen is unknown.

The chain has TRBV4-1 and TRBJ2-3, with TRBD1 as a possible D gene (6 bases). The sequence derives from a boy between 2 and 15 years old in good health and CMV-seronegative. Sequenced: PBMCs. CDR3 residues: CASSQGTATDTQYF. CDR3 coding DNA: TGCGCCAGCAGCCAAGGGACAGCCACAGATACGCAGTATTTT.